This T cell receptor beta chain was obtained from a study of pediatric ulcerative colitis. The rectum was sampled with one to two pinch biopsies at colonoscopy. The diagnostic colonoscopy in ulcerative colitis patients preceded any immunosuppressive treatment. This clone was observed a handful of times. The junction had 3 bases not matched to a gene; V was cut back by 5 bases and J by 1 base. Germline loops: CDR1 ENHRY, CDR2 SYGVKD. CDR3 size: 14 residues. The assay was immunoSEQ multiplex PCR, and TCRdb's table has in-frame clones only and misses some. The table includes approximately 40,000 clones, roughly 70% detected once.

The sample was gut tissue. The clonotype was recovered from a boy younger than 18 with severe ulcerative colitis. The chain recombines TRBV10-3 with TRBJ1-1; TRBD1 matches 8 bases. The CDR3 is CAISTDRANTEAFF. The CDR3 DNA follows: TGTGCCATCAGTACGGACAGGGCGAACACTGAAGCTTTCTTT.